The 18 T cell receptor beta chains reported below all come from one sample, sequenced in a study of T cell responses to AZD1222 COVID-19 vaccine. Measured with immunoSEQ multiplex PCR; TCRdb has only the in-frame clones, and not every one. The data contain 110,000 or so clones, about 81% of them singletons. The material was peripheral blood, obtained on day 0 of AZD1222 vaccination. The receptors originated from an adult in good health.

This chain links TRBV4-3 with TRBJ1-1; D not certain. The CDR3 has 17 residues. V lost 7 bases, J lost 5 bases, and 26 bases lay in between. CDR1 and CDR2 from the germline V gene are LGHNA and YSLEER. The CDR3 DNA reads as TGCGCCAGCACGAGAAAACCGGTCGGCACCAGTTTAACTGAAGCTTTCTTT. The encoded protein is CASTRKPVGTSLTEAFF.

The V call is TRBV4-1, the J call TRBJ1-2; possible D gene TRBD1, 5 bases. V gave up 4 bases and J gave up 3 bases, with 15 bases separating them. Looked up from germline, CDR1 is MGHRA and CDR2 is YSYEKL. CDR3 size: 15 residues. CDR3 region: CASSLVGRPDYGYTF. Here the CDR3 DNA reads TGCGCCAGCAGCCTTGTGGGACGTCCTGACTATGGCTACACCTTC.

The chain is built from TRBV2 and TRBJ1-2; 8 bases align to TRBD1. V trimming: 6 bases; J trimming: 8 bases; junction bases outside the gene matches: 11. Germline CDR1 reads SNHLY; CDR2 reads FYNNEI. The CDR3 loop spans 14 amino acids. CDR3 protein: CASSLLAGGEGYTF. CDR3 DNA sequence: TGTGCCAGCAGCCTCCTGGCAGGGGGCGAAGGCTACACCTTC.

This clone has a single count. V and J are TRBV29-1 and TRBJ2-1; 7 positions agree with TRBD1. Germline CDR1 and CDR2: SQVTM and ANQGSEA. The CDR3 has 12 residues. V dropped 6 bases and J dropped 2; count of bases not matched to a gene: 1. The CDR3 DNA reads as TGCAGCGTGGGACAGCCCTACAATGAGCAGTTCTTC. It encodes CSVGQPYNEQFF.

This chain connects TRBV30 to TRBJ1-1, with D uncertain. The CDR3 has 11 residues. Per germline, CDR1 GTSNPN and CDR2 SVGIG (reference sequence). V was clipped by 3 bases and J by 5 bases, with 7 bases between them. Written as DNA, the CDR3 is TGTGCCTGGAGACGGAGTACTGAAGCTTTCTTT. This encodes CAWRRSTEAFF.

Only one count was recorded for this clone. The gene calls are TRBV30 and TRBJ1-1; no definite D call. Germline values: CDR1 GTSNPN, CDR2 SVGIG (reference sequence). This CDR3 spans 12 amino acids. Trimming stripped 1 base from V and 5 bases from J, with 8 bases between. CDR3 coding DNA: TGTGCCTGGAGTGGGGGAGGGACTGAAGCTTTCTTT. This sequence encodes CAWSGGGTEAFF.

The chain links TRBV6-4 to TRBJ2-7; D call uncertain. The V gene lost 4 bases and the J gene lost 3 bases, with 10 bases spanning the gap. The CDR3 runs 13 residues. Germline CDR1 MRHNA, CDR2 SNTAGT. The DNA of the CDR3 is TGTGCCAGCAGTGCCTTCCTAGGCTACGAGCAGTACTTC. Its protein is CASSAFLGYEQYF.

A note on this clone: Likely a read error: the CDR3 ends without its conserved phenylalanine or tryptophan. The DNA is left out, because the CDR3 cannot be placed on it with certainty; the CDR3 is given as TCRdb lists it. V is TRBV25-1 and J is TRBJ1-4. Germline CDR1 reads MGHDK; CDR2 reads SYGVNS. The CDR3 is 13 amino acids in total, end residues counted. The CDR3 sequence is CASNPNGVSRAWG.

The chain combines TRBV5-4 with TRBJ1-2; D not certain. The V gene's germline CDR1 is SGHNT and CDR2 YYREEE (reference sequence). Trimming cost V 0 bases and J 3 bases, with 6 bases left between them. The CDR3 runs 13 residues. CDR3 protein: CASSLGADYGYTF. In DNA form, the CDR3 reads TGTGCCAGCAGCTTGGGGGCGGACTATGGCTACACCTTC.

The V gene is TRBV12-5, the J gene TRBJ1-2; 7 bases match TRBD1. V dropped 0 bases and J dropped 0; count of bases not matched to a gene: 4. The CDR3 is 16 amino acids. Germline V gene data show CDR1 as LGHNT and CDR2 as FRNRAP. The CDR3 is CASGLVTGHPNYGYTF. The CDR3 DNA reads as TGTGCTAGTGGTTTGGTGACAGGGCACCCTAACTATGGCTACACCTTC. Drawing the rest from reference TRBV12-5 and TRBJ1-2, the complete variable domain is DARVTQTPRHKVTEMGQEVTMRCQPILGHNTVFWYRQTMMQGLELLAYFRNRAPLDDSGMPKDRFSAEMPDATLATLKIQPSEPRDSAVYFCASGLVTGHPNYGYTFGSGTRLTVV.

The V and J genes are TRBV5-4 and TRBJ2-5, with D tentatively TRBD2 (6 bases). V lost 5 bases and J 1 base, leaving 12 bases between the germline ends. This CDR3 spans 14 amino acids. From germline, CDR1 is SGHNT and CDR2 YYREEE (reference sequence). CDR3 region: CASRNRGSQETQYF. The CDR3, as DNA: TGTGCCAGCAGGAACCGGGGGTCCCAAGAGACCCAGTACTTC.

The chain links TRBV11-2 to TRBJ1-1; D call uncertain. Trimming took off 3 bases at V and 0 bases at J, with 8 bases between the two ends. The CDR3 runs to 14 residues. Germline CDR1 reads SGHAT; CDR2 reads FQNNGV. In DNA, the CDR3 is TGTGCCAGCAGCTTTGCCAGGTTGAACACTGAAGCTTTCTTT. This gives the protein CASSFARLNTEAFF.

The rearrangement uses TRBV24-1 and TRBJ1-4, with TRBD1 matching 7 bases. From germline, CDR1 is KGHDR and CDR2 SFDVKD. With V trimmed by 1 base and J by 0 bases, 13 bases remained unmatched. The length of the CDR3 is 20 residues. The CDR3 DNA reads as TGTGCCACCAGTGATTTACCGGCGGGACAGTTCCTCTCAACTAATGAAAAACTGTTTTTT. Protein product: CATSDLPAGQFLSTNEKLFF.

This clone was detected only once. The chain has TRBV23-1 and TRBJ2-5, with D perhaps matching TRBD1 (5 bases). TRBV23-1 is treated as an ORF (open reading frame) with a function not yet certain. The ends were cut back, 4 bases at V and 3 bases at J, with 18 bases in the middle. The CDR3 contains 16 residues. CDR3 in amino acids: CASSRAGIQAEETQYF. In DNA form, the CDR3 reads TGCGCCAGCAGTCGGGCAGGGATTCAGGCGGAAGAGACCCAGTACTTC.

Comments on this clone: The sample contains more than one DNA sequence encoding this CDR3. This rearrangement joins TRBV2 to TRBJ2-5; the D gene is possibly TRBD2 (7 bases). Germline V CDR1 and CDR2: SNHLY, FYNNEI. Trimming removed 6 bases from V and 5 bases from J, with 22 bases in between. The CDR3 consists of 16 residues. CDR3 amino acids: CASRALGGGGSETQYF. The CDR3 DNA is TGTGCCAGCAGGGCTCTGGGGGGGGGCGGGTCTGAGACCCAGTACTTC.

V and J are TRBV16 and TRBJ1-2; TRBD1 aligns across 7 bases. This CDR3 is built from 14 residues. J was trimmed by 4 bases and V by 5 bases; bases with no gene match: 7. CDR1 is KGHSY and CDR2 is FQNENV in the germline V gene. As DNA, the CDR3 is TGTGCCAGCAGCGCGACAGGGCTTTCCTATGGCTACACCTTC. This sequence encodes CASSATGLSYGYTF.

The V and J genes are TRBV5-8 and TRBJ1-3, with TRBD1 as a possible D gene (6 bases). Trimming shortened V by 0 bases and J by 0 bases, and 10 bases separated the two germline ends. CDR3 length: 16 residues. Germline V gives CDR1 SGHTS, CDR2 YDEGEE. The CDR3 spells CASSLGSRGSGNTIYF. The CDR3, as DNA: TGTGCCAGCAGCTTGGGGTCCAGGGGCTCTGGAAACACCATATATTTT.

This chain joins TRBV29-1 and TRBJ2-1, with 11 bases lining up with TRBD2. The CDR3 totals 15 residues. The trim removed 3 bases at V and 5 bases at J, leaving 6 bases unmatched. In germline, CDR1 is SQVTM, CDR2 ANQGSEA. CDR3 sequence (DNA): TGCAGCGTTGACCTGGGACTAGCGGTCCACAATGAGCAGTTCTTC. It encodes CSVDLGLAVHNEQFF.